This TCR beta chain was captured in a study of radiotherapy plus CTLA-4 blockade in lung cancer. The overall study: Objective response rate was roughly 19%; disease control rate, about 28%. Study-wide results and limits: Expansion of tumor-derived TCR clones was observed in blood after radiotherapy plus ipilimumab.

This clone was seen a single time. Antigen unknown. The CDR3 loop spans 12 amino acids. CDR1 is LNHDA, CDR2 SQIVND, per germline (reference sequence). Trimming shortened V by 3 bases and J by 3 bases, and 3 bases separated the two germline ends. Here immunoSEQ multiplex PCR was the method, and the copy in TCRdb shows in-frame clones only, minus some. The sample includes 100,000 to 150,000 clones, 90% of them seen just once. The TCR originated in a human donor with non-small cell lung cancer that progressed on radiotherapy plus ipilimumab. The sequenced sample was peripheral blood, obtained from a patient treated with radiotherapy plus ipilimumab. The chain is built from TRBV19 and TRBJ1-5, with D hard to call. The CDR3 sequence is CASSIDNQPQHF. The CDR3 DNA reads TGTGCCAGTAGTATTGACAATCAGCCCCAGCATTTT. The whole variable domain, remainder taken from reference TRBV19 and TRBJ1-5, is DGGITQSPKYLFRKEGQNVTLSCEQNLNHDAMYWYRQDPGQGLRLIYYSQIVNDFQKGDIAEGYSVSREKKESFPLTVTSAQKNPTAFYLCASSIDNQPQHFGDGTRLSIL.